This TCR beta chain was found in a study of T cells in Graves' hyperthyroidism and ophthalmopathy (dated by TCRdb to the late 2010s). In the study overall: Peripheral blood was sampled at the time of initial diagnosis, prior to any treatment. For training and testing, the 95 to 100 patients in the discovery cohort were randomly divided in a 7:3 ratio. The study also compared thyroid tissue and blood T-cell repertoires from 6 or 7 Graves' hyperthyroidism patients. The paper reports TCR Vbeta CDR3 sequencing of fewer than 150 peripheral blood samples: approximately 41 ophthalmopathy, under 80 hyperthyroidism and around 17 progressor patients. To identify TCR V-J signatures that set the groups apart, the researchers used a discovery cohort of 90 to 100 patients, made up of fewer than 50 with Graves' ophthalmopathy and 57 with stable Graves' hyperthyroidism. Prospective prediction of ophthalmopathy was tested in an independent validation cohort of 18 to 20 hyperthyroidism patients and 17 patients who later progressed to ophthalmopathy. Following sampling, methimazole starting at 30 mg daily was given to hyperthyroidism patients, and high-dose intravenous methylprednisolone was given to ophthalmopathy patients. What the authors observed across the whole study: In validation, the model predicted progression to ophthalmopathy a median of around six months before onset, with 70% to 71% sensitivity and around 76% specificity. No statistical method was used to set the sample size in advance, and investigators knew the group allocation. Blood samples also contained most of the expanded thyroid clonotypes (frequency above 0.001), which suggests that blood repertoires may reflect thyroid immune responses. Ophthalmopathy was separated from stable hyperthyroidism by a 13 V-J signature model, with around 90% sensitivity and around 81% specificity obtained in cross-validation and 80%/75% obtained in testing.

This clonotype appeared many times. Its antigen remains unidentified. The input lacks base qualities; no much larger clone sits a single base away. The CDR3 runs 15 residues from the cysteine to the phenylalanine. Only the CDR3 DNA is retained, 45 bases long and in frame from the first base. Deletion took 2 bases off V and 1 base off J, with a span of 9 bases between the germline ends. From a lookup of the germline V gene, CDR1 and CDR2 are SGDLS and YYNGEE. The TCR beta CDR3 regions were amplified from the RNA transcripts. The TCR CDR3 was subjected to a first round of RT-PCR using the HTBI primer set and the Qiagen OneStep RT-PCR kit. Libraries were constructed in a second round of multiplex PCR, after which size selection and purification were performed. Sequencing of the libraries was done on an Illumina HiSeq2000 using paired-end 100 bp reads. The study's own analysis went as follows. SOAPnuke was used to process the raw data, throwing out any read that contained adapters or uncalled bases, had a mean Phred below 15, or lacked an exact constant-primer or identifier match. High-quality paired reads were merged using COPE v1.2.5, and each unique nucleotide sequence was defined as a clonotype. MiTCR v1.1 was used to align the clonotypes against IMGT TRBV, TRBD and TRBJ reference segments. The analysis was restricted to V-J combinations with a frequency above 0.0001, which together covered roughly 99% of the repertoires. A TCS score was defined as the ratio of F50 (clonal expansion) to E x V (chaos), with BLOSUM62-based TCRdist applied between CDR3 peptides within each V-J. Welch's t-statistics and random forest reduced around 520 V-J features to roughly 13, which were used in a naive Bayes classifier (R e1071). Thyroid-blood repertoire similarity was quantified with the Morisita-Horn index. TCRdb reprocessing: public reads trimmed at Q25 with fastp, clones called with MiXCR, in-frame beta chains kept. A single entry per CDR3 protein holds the most common genes and DNA from its merged rows. The V and J calls and clone size are TCRdb's, not the authors'. The sample table shows 700,000 to 850,000 distinct CDR3 sequences, and roughly 32% are seen once. The ten most abundant clones make up 31% of the sample.

Graves' hyperthyroidism was defined as stable when no progression to ophthalmopathy occurred over 18 months of follow-up. The hyperthyroidism patients were between 18 and 65 years old and newly diagnosed, with a disease duration of less than 2 months. Any patient with an uncontrolled infection, another autoimmune disease, pregnancy or lactation was excluded. Clinical symptoms, serum thyroxine and TRAb, thyroid ultrasound, and orbital computed tomography formed the basis for the diagnoses. PBMCs were separated from roughly 9.3 ml of fresh peripheral blood using Ficoll-Paque density gradient centrifugation. Trizol reagent was used to extract total RNA, and RNA quality was then checked on an Agilent 2100 Bioanalyzer.

The sequencing input was blood. The clonotype originates from a woman aged 40-49 years with Graves' hyperthyroidism. The V and J segments used are TRBV9 and TRBJ1-4, with a weak D call of TRBD1 (6 bases match). The CDR3: CASSVTGQTNEKLFF. The bases are TGTGCCAGCAGCGTTACGGGACAAACTAATGAAAAACTGTTTTTT.